This TCR beta chain originates from a study of CD8+CD57+ T cells in acquired aplastic anemia listed by TCRdb under 2018. For the study in its entirety: On average, sorted CD4+ and CD8+ cells yielded about 3 ug of extracted DNA, with a range of about 0.17 to 27.4 ug. CD8+CD57+ expansion was defined as a frequency above the mean frequency observed in healthy subjects.

Genomic DNA served as template for TCR beta VDJ combination and CDR3 sequence profiling. An Illumina HiSeq 2000 was the platform used for TCR repertoire sequencing. The paper's data handling went like this. TRBV/TRBJ rearrangement plots, CDR3 size and DJ length profiles, and Simpson's diversity index were used to evaluate the repertoires. The most abundant DNA sequence in the deep sequencing data was taken as the immunodominant clone. CDR3 amino acid sequences were screened for sharing across subjects and were compared with published repertoires and the VDJdb database. Through fastp at Q25 and MiXCR, TCRdb rebuilt clones from the public reads, retaining in-frame beta chains. Under each unique CDR3 protein, matching rows form one entry showing the most common genes and DNA. TCRdb's processing, not the study's, gives the V and J calls here. The sample table shows 150,000 to 200,000 distinct CDR3 sequences, and about 50% are seen once. 25% to 40% of the sample comes from the top ten.

Overall study results and their limits: Patients and healthy controls showed no significant difference in CD8+ Simpson's diversity (P=0.060). Although 25 to 30 CD8+ CDR3 sequences were shared by patients and controls, these sequences appeared highly expressed in patients and within the immunodominant clones of patients.

This clonotype was counted between two and nine times. Its antigen is currently not known. Base qualities are not recorded, but no much larger clone differs from it by a single base. The germline V gene gives CDR1 as SGHDN and CDR2 as FVKESK. The CDR3 numbers 12 residues from cysteine through phenylalanine. Of all the DNA, just the CDR3 is kept, 36 bases in frame from base 1. V sheds 6 bases and J sheds 6 bases, leaving 12 bases between their ends. Flow cytometry had shown CD8+CD57+ cell expansion in the patients selected for sequencing. Every patient had severe acquired aplastic anemia, diagnosed using the International Study of Aplastic Anemia and Agranulocytosis and Camitta criteria. No therapy had been received by the patients at the time of blood sampling. In the study, sorted CD4+ and CD8+ blood T cells from patients with severe aplastic anemia and from healthy subjects underwent deep sequencing of TCR repertoires. Patients were enrolled under clinicaltrials.gov protocols 00001620, 01623167, 00001397, 00071045, 00081523 and 00961064 in the USA. Ficoll-Paque density gradient centrifugation was used to isolate peripheral blood mononuclear cells. Before DNA was extracted, CD4+ and CD8+ T cells were sorted using either FACS or magnetic beads.

Sample: sorted CD4+, CD8+, or CD8+CD57+ T cells (not recorded which) from PBMCs. This receptor was taken from a human donor with aplastic anemia. This chain is built from TRBV14 and TRBJ2-7, with no D gene named confidently. The sequence in DNA is TGTGCCAGCAGTGAAGCGCGCAGCGAGCAGTACTTC. It translates as CASSEARSEQYF.